The entry that follows covers one T cell receptor beta chain sequence. The antigen is undetermined. This CDR3 is 15 amino acids long. From germline, CDR1 is DFQATT and CDR2 SNEGSKA (reference sequence). The V end lost 0 bases, the J end lost 0 bases, and 11 bases lay between the germline ends. Constant-region reverse primers amplified full-length variable regions, followed by semi-nested Nested Universal Primer A PCR. TCRdb reprocessed the 5' RACE reads via MiXCR and lists one record per CDR3 protein. This sample has tens of thousands of distinct CDR3 sequences, with 24% found just once. Broader study findings: The larger-cohort validation was restricted to a single TCR beta V-J rearrangement rather than whole repertoires.

This clonotype originated in a female donor with breast cancer. This chain links TRBV20-1 with TRBJ1-2; no clear D gene. The sequenced material came from tumor-infiltrating naive CD4+ T cells sorted from the breast tumor. Subset specified: naive CD4+ T cells, CD4+CD45RA+CD25-. The chain's CDR3 is CSARDRGSANYGYTF. The CDR3 nucleotides are TGCAGTGCTAGAGATAGAGGTTCAGCTAACTATGGCTACACCTTC.